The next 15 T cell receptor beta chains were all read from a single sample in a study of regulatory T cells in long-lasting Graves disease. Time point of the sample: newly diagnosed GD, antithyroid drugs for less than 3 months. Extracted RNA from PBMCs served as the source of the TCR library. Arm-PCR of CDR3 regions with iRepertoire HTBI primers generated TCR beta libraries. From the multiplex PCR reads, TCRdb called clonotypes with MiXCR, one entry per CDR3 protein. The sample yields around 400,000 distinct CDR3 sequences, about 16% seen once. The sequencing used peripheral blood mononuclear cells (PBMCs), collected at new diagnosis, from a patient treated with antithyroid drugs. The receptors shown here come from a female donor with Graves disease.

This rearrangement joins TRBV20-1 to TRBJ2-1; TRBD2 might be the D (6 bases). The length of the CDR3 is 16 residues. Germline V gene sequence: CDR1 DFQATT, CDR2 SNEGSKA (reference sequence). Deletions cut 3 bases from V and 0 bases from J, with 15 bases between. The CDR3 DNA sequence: TGCAGTGCTAGGCAACTAGCTGCGAGCTCCTACAATGAGCAGTTCTTC. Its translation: CSARQLAASSYNEQFF.

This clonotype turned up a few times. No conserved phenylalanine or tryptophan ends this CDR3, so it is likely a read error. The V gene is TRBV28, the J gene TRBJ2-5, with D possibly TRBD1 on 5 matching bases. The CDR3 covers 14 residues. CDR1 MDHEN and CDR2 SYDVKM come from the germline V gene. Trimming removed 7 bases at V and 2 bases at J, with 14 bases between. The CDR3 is CASTKGADQETQYS. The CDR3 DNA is TGTGCCAGCACCAAAGGGGCAGATCAAGAGACCCAGTACTCC.

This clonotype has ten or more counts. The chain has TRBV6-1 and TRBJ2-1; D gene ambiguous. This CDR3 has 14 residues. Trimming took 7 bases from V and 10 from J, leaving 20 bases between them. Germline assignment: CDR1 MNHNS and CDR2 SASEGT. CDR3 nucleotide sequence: TGTGCCAGCACATCGGTCGGCGAACCAGCCGAGCAGTTCTTC. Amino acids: CASTSVGEPAEQFF.

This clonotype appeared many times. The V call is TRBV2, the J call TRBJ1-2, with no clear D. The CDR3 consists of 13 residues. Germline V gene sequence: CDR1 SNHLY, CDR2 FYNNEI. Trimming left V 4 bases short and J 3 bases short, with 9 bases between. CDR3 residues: CASSVAADYGYTF. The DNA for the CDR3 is TGTGCCAGCAGTGTTGCAGCTGACTATGGCTACACCTTC.

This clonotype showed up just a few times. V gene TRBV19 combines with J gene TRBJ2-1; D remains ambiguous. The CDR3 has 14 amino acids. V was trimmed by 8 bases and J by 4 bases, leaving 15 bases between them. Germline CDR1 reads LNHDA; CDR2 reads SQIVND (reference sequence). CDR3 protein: CASSGSLVYNEQFF. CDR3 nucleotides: TGTGCCAGTTCCGGTAGTTTAGTTTACAATGAGCAGTTCTTC.

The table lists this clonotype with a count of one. Here the CDR3 reads CASSAYTPGRIPYEQYF. DNA of the CDR3: TGTGCCAGCAGTGCGTATACCCCGGGACGGATACCCTACGAGCAGTACTTC. The rearrangement uses TRBV25-1 and TRBJ2-7; possibly TRBD1 or TRBD2 for D (5 bases each). Deletions cut 4 bases from V and 2 bases from J, with 21 bases between. From germline, CDR1 is MGHDK and CDR2 SYGVNS. CDR3 length: 17 amino acids.

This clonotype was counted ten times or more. In DNA form, the CDR3 reads TGTGCCAGCAGCCAAGATGGGTGGGAGGCCCTTGATACGCAGTATTTT. It encodes CASSQDGWEALDTQYF. The chain employs TRBV3-1 and TRBJ2-3; D is perhaps TRBD2 (6 bases). Germline CDR1 is LGHDT and CDR2 is YNNKEL (reference sequence). The CDR3 covers 16 residues. The V and J ends lost 0 bases and 6 bases respectively, with 16 bases between them.

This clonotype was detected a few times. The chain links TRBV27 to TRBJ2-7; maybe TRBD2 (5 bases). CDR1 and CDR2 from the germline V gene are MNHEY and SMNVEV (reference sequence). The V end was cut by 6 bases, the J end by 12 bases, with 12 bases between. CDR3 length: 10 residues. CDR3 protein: CASSGRELYF. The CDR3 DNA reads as TGTGCCAGCAGCGGCCGGGAACTGTACTTC.

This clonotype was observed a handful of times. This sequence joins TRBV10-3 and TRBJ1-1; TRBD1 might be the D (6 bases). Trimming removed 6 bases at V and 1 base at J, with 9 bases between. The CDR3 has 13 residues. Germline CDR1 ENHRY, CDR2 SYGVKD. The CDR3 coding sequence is TGTGCCATCAGAAGACAGGAGAACACTGAAGCTTTCTTT. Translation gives CAIRRQENTEAFF.

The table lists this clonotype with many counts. The CDR3 region is CASRAARRREGSYEQYF. The CDR3 DNA reads as TGCGCCAGCAGGGCGGCCCGAAGGCGAGAGGGCTCCTACGAGCAGTACTTC. The chain is built from TRBV5-1 and TRBJ2-7, with D possibly being TRBD2 (5 bases). The V gene's germline CDR1 is SGHRS and CDR2 YFSETQ. This CDR3 spans 17 amino acids. Trimming cost V 5 bases and J 0 bases, with 21 bases left between them.

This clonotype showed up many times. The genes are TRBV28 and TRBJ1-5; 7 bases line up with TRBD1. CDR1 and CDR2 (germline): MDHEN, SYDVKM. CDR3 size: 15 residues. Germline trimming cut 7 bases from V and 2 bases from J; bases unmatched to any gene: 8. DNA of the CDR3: TGTGCCAGCACAACCTCCGACAGGGGCAATCAGCCCCAGCATTTT. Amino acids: CASTTSDRGNQPQHF.

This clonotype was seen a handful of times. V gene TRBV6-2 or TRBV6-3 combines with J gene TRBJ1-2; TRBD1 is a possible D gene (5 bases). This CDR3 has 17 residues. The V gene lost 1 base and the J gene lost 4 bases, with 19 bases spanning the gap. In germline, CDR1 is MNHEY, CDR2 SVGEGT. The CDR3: CASSYFASGRQGYGYTF. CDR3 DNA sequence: TGTGCCAGCAGTTACTTCGCCTCCGGGAGGCAGGGCTATGGCTACACCTTC.

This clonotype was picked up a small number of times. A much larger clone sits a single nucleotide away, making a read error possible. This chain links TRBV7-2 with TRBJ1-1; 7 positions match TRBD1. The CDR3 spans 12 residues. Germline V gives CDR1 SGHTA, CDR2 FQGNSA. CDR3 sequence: CAGKTGNTDAFF. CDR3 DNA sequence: TGTGCCGGCAAGACAGGGAACACTGATGCTTTCTTT.

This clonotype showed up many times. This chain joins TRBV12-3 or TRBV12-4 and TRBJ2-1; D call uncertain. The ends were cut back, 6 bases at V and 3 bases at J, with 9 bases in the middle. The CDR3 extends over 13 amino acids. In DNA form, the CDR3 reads TGTGCCAGCAGCCGGACCTACTACAATGAGCAGTTCTTC. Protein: CASSRTYYNEQFF.

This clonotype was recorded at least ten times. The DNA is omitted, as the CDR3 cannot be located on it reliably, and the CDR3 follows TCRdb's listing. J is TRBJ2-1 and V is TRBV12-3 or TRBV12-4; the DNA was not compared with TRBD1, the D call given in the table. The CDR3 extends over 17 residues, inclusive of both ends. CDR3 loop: CASSSSRSRGVHNEQFF.